The clone carrying this TCR beta chain was recorded only once. In the study's own analysis: Reference gene primer amplification gave estimated nucleated cell counts. The data were produced by immunoSEQ multiplex PCR, yet TCRdb's version contains in-frame clones alone and is incomplete. V and J calls and clone size are given by that table; D and trimming were obtained from the DNA. The sample shows roughly 210,000 clones, less than 90% of them seen only once. This record comes from a study of blood T cell repertoires in COVID-19. Study overall: The cDNA or gDNA used as material had been derived from T cells, B-cell-depleted T cells, or PBMCs.

The ends were cut back, 1 base at V and 0 bases at J, with 7 bases in the middle. The germline gives CDR1 MGHRA, CDR2 YSYEKL. CDR3 length: 16 residues. Sequenced sample: peripheral blood. The TCR sequence derives from a woman of 80 years or more with COVID-19, enrolled during active disease. The chain is built from TRBV4-1 and TRBJ2-6; D gene uncertain. The CDR3 region has the DNA TGCGCCAGCAGCCAAGTTCACTTCTCTGGGGCCAACGTCCTGACTTTC. Translation gives CASSQVHFSGANVLTF.